A selection of T cell receptor beta chains follows, all from one sample in a study of blood T cell repertoires in COVID-19. Assay: immunoSEQ multiplex PCR; the TCRdb copy retains only in-frame clones and omits some. The sample lists about 190,000 clones, approximately 88% occurring once. The material sequenced was PBMCs or T cells enriched from blood (not recorded which). Receptors were obtained from a woman in her twenties or thirties who had recovered from COVID-19. CDR3s include the opening cysteine and the closing phenylalanine or tryptophan. D genes are given only for firm matches. Size values are once, few and many counts, or a class for expanded clones, and some rows have none.

V gene	D gene	clone size	J gene	CDR3 DNA	CDR3 protein
TRBV7-9	-	once	TRBJ1-6	TGTGCCAGCACAGAACTGGGGGGATTTGGCTCACCCCTCCACTTT	CASTELGGFGSPLHF
TRBV7-3	-	-	TRBJ2-1	TGTGCCAGCAGCTCCACCGGTGGCGGCGAGCAGTTCTTC	CASSSTGGGEQFF
TRBV6-7	-	-	TRBJ2-3	TGTGCCAGCAGTTACCGTCACTACAGCACAGATACGCAGTATTTT	CASSYRHYSTDTQYF
TRBV5-4	-	-	TRBJ2-3	TGTGCCAGCAGGGTATTTTTAGTTCCAGATACGCAGTATTTT	CASRVFLVPDTQYF
TRBV2	-	-	TRBJ1-5	TGTGCCAGCACCCTAGGCAATCAGCCCCAGCATTTT	CASTLGNQPQHF
TRBV28	TRBD1	-	TRBJ1-1	TGTGCCAGCAGTTTTTCAGGGGGCACTGAAGCTTTCTTT	CASSFSGGTEAFF
TRBV6-5	TRBD1	-	TRBJ1-2	TGTGCCAGCAGTTACAAGACAGGGGTGGGATCCACCTTC	CASSYKTGVGSTF
TRBV5-1	-	-	TRBJ1-4	TGCGCCAGCAGCAAGGGGCAGGACAAGGAAAAACTGTTTTTT	CASSKGQDKEKLFF
TRBV25-1	-	-	TRBJ2-3	TGTGCCAGCAGTGCACAGGGCGTCGGCACAGATACGCAGTATTTT	CASSAQGVGTDTQYF
TRBV18	-	-	TRBJ1-3	TGTGCCAGCTCACCACTGCAGGGGACGAGCTCTGGAAACACCATATATTTT	CASSPLQGTSSGNTIYF
TRBV7-3	TRBD2	few	TRBJ2-3	TGTGCCAGCAGCTTCGGACTAGCGAACACAGATACGCAGTATTTT	CASSFGLANTDTQYF
TRBV5-6	TRBD2	-	TRBJ2-1	TGTGCCAGCAGCCCCCCGGGGGGGCCGCAAAATGAGCAGTTCTTC	CASSPPGGPQNEQFF
TRBV14	-	-	TRBJ2-7	TGTGCCAGCAGCCAAGTCTGGGGAACAGGGTTCTACGAGCAGTACTTC	CASSQVWGTGFYEQYF
TRBV5-1	-	once	TRBJ1-3	TGCGCCAGCAGCAGCCAGGGAGGAAACACCATATATTTT	CASSSQGGNTIYF
TRBV7-6	TRBD1	-	TRBJ1-3	TGTGCCAGCAGGTCCGGGACAGGGGACTCTGGAAACACCATATATTTT	CASRSGTGDSGNTIYF
TRBV4-1	TRBD1	-	TRBJ1-5	TGCGCCAGCAGCCAAGAGGTCAAGGGACAGGGGTTGAATCAGCCCCAGCATTTT	CASSQEVKGQGLNQPQHF
TRBV18	TRBD1	-	TRBJ1-4	TGTGCCAGCTCAACCCGACAGGGGGCGTCTAATGAAAAACTGTTTTTT	CASSTRQGASNEKLFF
TRBV11-1	-	-	TRBJ2-7	TGTGCCAGCAGCTTAGGGGACGGGAGAAACCCCGAGCAGTACTTC	CASSLGDGRNPEQYF
TRBV6-1	TRBD2	-	TRBJ2-2	TGTGCCAGCAGTGACGGGAGGGGCACCGGGGAGCTGTTTTTT	CASSDGRGTGELFF
TRBV7-3	TRBD1	-	TRBJ2-5	TGTGCCAGCAGCTTAACACGGACAGGGAAAGAGACCCAGTACTTC	CASSLTRTGKETQYF
TRBV5-4	TRBD2	-	TRBJ2-7	TGTGCCAGCAGCTCAGGAGGGCTAGCGGGAGTATCGGGCGAGCAGTACTTC	CASSSGGLAGVSGEQYF
TRBV6-5	TRBD1	-	TRBJ1-2	TGTGCCAGCTCTGGGACAGCCTACTATGGCTACACCTTC	CASSGTAYYGYTF
TRBV19	-	-	TRBJ1-1	TGTGCCAGTAGCACGGAGCAAGGGGCAACTGAAGCTTTCTTT	CASSTEQGATEAFF
TRBV30	-	-	TRBJ1-1	TGTGCCTGGAGTTCCTCAGGGATCACTGAAGCTTTCTTT	CAWSSSGITEAFF